Shown below are 10 T cell receptor beta chains from a single sample sequenced in a study of T cells in Graves' hyperthyroidism and ophthalmopathy. RNA transcripts were the template for amplifying TCR beta CDR3 regions. The HTBI set primed first-round TCR CDR3 RT-PCR. TCRdb itself ran the multiplex PCR reads through MiXCR, one entry per CDR3 protein. The repertoire has approximately 720,000 distinct CDR3 sequences, around 20% of them found once; the top ten carry around 15%. Input material: blood. All receptors come from a woman in her forties or fifties with Graves' hyperthyroidism that later progressed to Graves' ophthalmopathy.

The chain links TRBV29-1 to TRBJ1-5; D is uncertain. Germline-derived CDR1 and CDR2 are SQVTM and ANQGSEA. The V end lost 4 bases, the J end lost 2 bases, and 15 bases lay between the germline ends. The CDR3 runs to 15 residues. Here the CDR3 DNA reads TGCAGCGTTGTTTTGGAAAGGGTGGGCAATCAGCCCCAGCATTTT. Translation gives CSVVLERVGNQPQHF.

V and J are TRBV5-5 and TRBJ2-4; tentative D call: TRBD2 (6 bases). Looked up from germline, CDR1 is SGHKS and CDR2 is YYEKEE (reference sequence). V was cut by 0 bases and J by 3 bases, with 10 bases left in between. The length of the CDR3 is 15 residues. CDR3 region: CASSLGRVGKNIQYF. As DNA, the CDR3 is TGTGCCAGCAGCTTGGGGAGGGTTGGCAAAAACATTCAGTACTTC.

This clonotype was counted ten times or more. CDR3 amino acids: CASSLEGSSYEQYF. CDR3 coding DNA: TGCGCCAGCAGCTTGGAGGGCAGCTCCTACGAGCAGTACTTC. The genes are TRBV5-1 and TRBJ2-7; D gene ambiguous. This CDR3 has 14 amino acids. Germline V lookup: CDR1 SGHRS, CDR2 YFSETQ. Trimming took off 0 bases at V and 0 bases at J, with 7 bases between the two ends.

This chain connects TRBV20-1 to TRBJ1-5, with no clear D. V lost 0 bases, J lost 3 bases, and 12 bases lay in between. The CDR3 has 15 residues. CDR1 and CDR2 from the germline V gene are DFQATT and SNEGSKA (reference sequence). CDR3 amino acids: CSARDFDGVNQPQHF. The CDR3 DNA sequence: TGCAGTGCTAGAGATTTCGACGGGGTCAATCAGCCCCAGCATTTT.

The sample holds a few counts of this clonotype. This chain links TRBV10-3 with TRBJ1-4; D call uncertain. Germline V gene lookup returns CDR1 ENHRY and CDR2 SYGVKD. V was shortened by 7 bases and J by 5 bases, with 11 bases between the two germline ends. The length of the CDR3 is 13 residues. This CDR3 reads CAINDGMNEKLFF. CDR3 coding DNA: TGTGCCATCAACGACGGGATGAATGAAAAACTGTTTTTT.

This clonotype was picked up many times. This chain's CDR3 is CASSPQGRGGEQYF. CDR3 sequence (DNA): TGTGCCAGCAGCCCTCAGGGGCGGGGCGGAGAGCAGTACTTC. This chain connects TRBV7-3 to TRBJ2-7; D tentatively reads TRBD1 or TRBD2 (6 bases each). CDR1 is SGHTA, CDR2 FQGTGA, per germline. V lost 5 bases to trimming and J lost 7 bases, with 18 bases between them. The CDR3 sequence is 14 residues long.

This clonotype was counted ten times or more. The chain employs TRBV3-1 and TRBJ1-6; D is unclear. The germline gives CDR1 LGHDT, CDR2 YNNKEL (reference sequence). This CDR3 has 14 amino acids. V lost 4 bases and J lost 12, with 16 bases in between. CDR3 bases: TGTGCCAGCAGCCGCTCCAGGATCTCAGGACCCCTCCACTTT. It specifies CASSRSRISGPLHF.

The CDR3 region is CASSLRGSGYTF. As DNA, the CDR3 is TGTGCCAGCAGTTTGCGAGGGTCTGGCTACACCTTC. The V and J genes are TRBV12-3 or TRBV12-4 and TRBJ1-2; no firm D call. V lost 3 bases, J lost 7 bases, and 9 bases lay in between. The CDR3 spans 12 residues.

This clonotype was seen more than once but under ten times. V and J are TRBV3-1 and TRBJ1-2, with D possibly matching TRBD1 (5 bases). Germline values: CDR1 LGHDT, CDR2 YNNKEL (reference sequence). V was pared by 6 bases and J by 0 bases, with 17 bases between. This CDR3 region has 16 residues. The CDR3, as DNA: TGTGCCAGCAGACCCTTCGGGGGTTTAGCTAACTATGGCTACACCTTC. Translated: CASRPFGGLANYGYTF.

This sequence joins TRBV10-2 and TRBJ1-5, with D perhaps matching TRBD1 (5 bases). Germline CDR1 WSHSY, CDR2 SAAADI. The V end was cut by 5 bases, the J end by 7 bases, with 15 bases between. This CDR3 is 14 amino acids long. CDR3: CASSFEPGRQPQHF. The CDR3 DNA is TGCGCCAGCAGTTTCGAGCCAGGGCGCCAGCCCCAGCATTTT.